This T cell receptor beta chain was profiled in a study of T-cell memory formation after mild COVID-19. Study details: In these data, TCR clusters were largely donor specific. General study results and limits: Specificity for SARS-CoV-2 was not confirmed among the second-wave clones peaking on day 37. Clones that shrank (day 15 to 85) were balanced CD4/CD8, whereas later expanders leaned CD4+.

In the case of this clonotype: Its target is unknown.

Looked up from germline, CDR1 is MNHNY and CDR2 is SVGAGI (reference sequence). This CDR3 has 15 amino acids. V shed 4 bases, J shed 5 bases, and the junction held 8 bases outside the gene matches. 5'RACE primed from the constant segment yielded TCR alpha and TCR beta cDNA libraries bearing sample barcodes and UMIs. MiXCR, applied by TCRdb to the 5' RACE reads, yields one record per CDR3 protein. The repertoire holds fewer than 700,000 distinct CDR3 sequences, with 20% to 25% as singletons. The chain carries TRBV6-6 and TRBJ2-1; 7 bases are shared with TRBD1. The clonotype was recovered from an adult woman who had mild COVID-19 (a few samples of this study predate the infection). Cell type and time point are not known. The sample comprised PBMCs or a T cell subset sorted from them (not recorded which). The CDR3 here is CASSLRTGVDNEQFF. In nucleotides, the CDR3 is TGTGCCAGCAGTTTAAGAACAGGGGTCGACAATGAGCAGTTCTTC.